What follows are 11 T cell receptor beta chains derived from one specimen sequenced in a study of blood T cell repertoires in COVID-19. The data were produced by immunoSEQ multiplex PCR, yet TCRdb's version contains in-frame clones alone and is incomplete. The sample includes 250,000 to 350,000 clones, approximately 84% seen only once; the top ten take 1.4% to 1.5%. Sample: peripheral blood. Receptors originate from a human donor with COVID-19, enrolled during active disease. The donor label of this sample is uncertain.

This clone was picked up one time. This chain links TRBV5-1 with TRBJ2-3; 9 nucleotides match TRBD2. The length of the CDR3 is 17 residues. Losses at the gene ends were 0 bases for V and 3 bases for J; bases not matched to a gene: 8. Germline values: CDR1 SGHRS, CDR2 YFSETQ. CDR3 in amino acids: CASSLGLAEGWTDTQYF. The CDR3 coding sequence is TGCGCCAGCAGCTTGGGACTAGCGGAGGGGTGGACAGATACGCAGTATTTT.

This clone was seen only a few times. The gene calls are TRBV30 and TRBJ2-7; the D is unclear. The CDR3 length is 15 residues. The germline V gene encodes CDR1 GTSNPN and CDR2 SVGIG (reference sequence). Trimming left V 3 bases short and J 1 base short, with 16 bases between. The CDR3 loop is CAWRLVATQSYEQYF. Here the CDR3 DNA reads TGTGCCTGGAGATTAGTCGCCACGCAATCCTACGAGCAGTACTTC. Based on the CDR3 plus reference TRBV30 and TRBJ2-7, the full variable domain is SQTIHQWPATLVQPVGSPLSLECTVEGTSNPNLYWYRQAAGRGLQLLFYSVGIGQISSEVPQNLSASRPQDRQFILSSKKLLLSDSGFYLCAWRLVATQSYEQYFGPGTRLTVT.

J is TRBJ2-1 and V is TRBV11-3, with 11 bases lining up with TRBD2. The CDR3 loop spans 15 amino acids. Germline V gives CDR1 SGHNT, CDR2 YENEEA. The V gene end was trimmed by 0 bases and the J gene end by 6 bases; junction bases not matched to a gene: 1. This CDR3 reads CASSLDGTSGNEQFF. The CDR3 coding sequence is TGTGCCAGCAGCTTAGATGGGACTAGCGGCAATGAGCAGTTCTTC.

In DNA, the CDR3 is TGTGCCACCAGTGACAGACAGGGGAATCAGCCCCAGCATTTT. Protein: CATSDRQGNQPQHF. This chain uses TRBV24-1 with TRBJ1-5; TRBD1 matches 8 bases. V was pared by 4 bases and J by 4 bases, with 2 bases of the junction left unmatched. The germline V gene has CDR1 KGHDR and CDR2 SFDVKD. The CDR3 has 14 amino acids.

J is TRBJ2-3 and V is TRBV3-1 (or the pseudogene TRBV3-2); possible D gene TRBD1, 6 bases. Germline V gives CDR1 LGHDT, CDR2 YNNKEL (reference sequence). Trimming took 4 bases from V and 2 from J, leaving 16 bases between them. This CDR3 comprises 16 residues. The CDR3 DNA follows: TGTGCCAGCAGCCGTTACAGGGTCACTTTCACAGATACGCAGTATTTT. Translation gives CASSRYRVTFTDTQYF.

The chain carries TRBV15 and TRBJ1-5; 12 bases agree with TRBD1. Trimming removed 7 bases from V and 7 bases from J; junction bases left unmatched: 11. The CDR3 extends over 16 amino acids. Germline lookup yields CDR1 LNHNV and CDR2 YYDKDF (reference sequence). Here the CDR3 reads CATTISGQGAGQPQHF. As DNA, the CDR3 is TGTGCCACCACGATTTCGGGACAGGGGGCAGGGCAGCCCCAGCATTTT.

The chain carries TRBV7-3 and TRBJ2-7; 9 bases agree with TRBD1. This CDR3 has 15 residues. Germline values: CDR1 SGHTA, CDR2 FQGTGA. The junction had 7 bases not matched to a gene; V was cut back by 5 bases and J by 2 bases. The DNA for the CDR3 is TGTGCCAGCAGCAACTCCGGGACAGGGCCCTACGAGCAGTACTTC. This sequence encodes CASSNSGTGPYEQYF.

This clone appeared a few times. The V and J genes are TRBV7-9 and TRBJ1-2; TRBD1 agrees at 9 bases. The germline V gene has CDR1 SEHNR and CDR2 FQNEAQ (reference sequence). The V and J ends lost 6 bases and 4 bases, in that order; junction bases with no gene match: 6. CDR3 length equals 14 residues. CDR3 coding DNA: TGTGCCAGCAGTTCCGGGACAGGGCTCTATGGCTACACCTTC. Translation gives CASSSGTGLYGYTF.

The chain uses TRBV2 and TRBJ1-2; 11 bases are shared with TRBD1. The CDR3 runs to 15 residues. The ends lost 6 bases at V and 7 bases at J; junction bases unmatched: 10. Germline values: CDR1 SNHLY, CDR2 FYNNEI. CDR3 sequence (DNA): TGTGCCAGCAGATACCTGGGACAGGGGGTAGGTGGCTACACCTTC. It specifies CASRYLGQGVGGYTF.

The gene calls are TRBV4-2 and TRBJ2-3, with 7 bases identical to TRBD2. Germline V gene data show CDR1 as LGHNA and CDR2 as YNFKEQ. This CDR3 spans 16 amino acids. V was pared by 1 base and J by 0 bases, with 4 bases of the junction left unmatched. In DNA, the CDR3 is TGTGCCAGCAGCCAAGGTCCTAGCGGCAGCACAGATACGCAGTATTTT. Protein sequence: CASSQGPSGSTDTQYF.

The chain combines TRBV19 with TRBJ1-2; the D is unclear. This CDR3 spans 15 amino acids. Germline V CDR1 and CDR2: LNHDA, SQIVND (reference sequence). Trimming removed 5 bases at V and 1 base at J, with 14 bases between. CDR3 DNA: TGTGCCAGTAGTGCGGGCAGCCTCTTTAACTATGGCTACACCTTC. Encoded protein: CASSAGSLFNYGYTF. The entire variable domain, with the rest obtained from reference TRBV19 and TRBJ1-2, is as follows: DGGITQSPKYLFRKEGQNVTLSCEQNLNHDAMYWYRQDPGQGLRLIYYSQIVNDFQKGDIAEGYSVSREKKESFPLTVTSAQKNPTAFYLCASSAGSLFNYGYTFGSGTRLTVV.